This is a list of T cell receptor beta chains from one sample in a study of cytomegalovirus exposure and HLA in healthy donors. The repertoire was sequenced with immunoSEQ multiplex PCR; TCRdb's copy has only in-frame clones and lacks some. Here the sample spans about 140,000 clones, approximately 80% being singletons. Sequencing was done on a sample of PBMCs. The receptors were sampled from a male donor in good health and CMV-seronegative. Each CDR3 is given with its conserved first and last residue. Fields, in order: clone size, J gene, D gene, V gene, CDR3 protein, CDR3 DNA. A D gene is named only where the DNA matches it firmly. The size entry is marked missing in some rows and otherwise reads once, few, many or a size class.

- TRBJ1-2 - TRBV5-4 CASSGGSGTNYGYTF TGTGCCAGCAGCGGGGGGAGTGGGACGAACTATGGCTACACCTTC
- TRBJ1-4 - TRBV28 CASSFGRVGEKLFF TGTGCCAGCAGTTTCGGCAGGGTCGGTGAAAAACTGTTTTTT
- TRBJ1-5 TRBD1 TRBV14 CASSQRDRVHSNQPQHF TGTGCCAGCAGCCAAAGGGACAGGGTTCATAGCAATCAGCCCCAGCATTTT
few TRBJ2-3 TRBD1 TRBV7-8 CASSFGTGGADTQYF TGTGCCAGCAGCTTTGGGACAGGGGGGGCAGATACGCAGTATTTT
- TRBJ1-2 - TRBV2 CASRLTGWGNYGYTF TGTGCCAGCAGGTTGACAGGATGGGGGAACTATGGCTACACCTTC
few TRBJ2-7 - TRBV21-1 CASSKGGGRVDEQYF TGTGCCAGCAGCAAAGGGGGTGGGAGAGTGGACGAGCAGTACTTC
once TRBJ2-5 TRBD2 TRBV19 CASSTTLAGRETQYF TGTGCCAGTAGTACCACACTAGCGGGCCGGGAGACCCAGTACTTC
- TRBJ1-1 - TRBV5-5 CASSFYTEAFF TGTGCCAGCAGCTTTTACACAGAGGCTTTCTTT
- TRBJ2-2 TRBD2 TRBV29-1 CSVVKSGGTGELFF TGCAGCGTTGTTAAGAGCGGGGGGACCGGGGAGCTGTTTTTT
few TRBJ2-3 TRBD2 TRBV19 CASSPQGLGDNTQYF TGTGCCAGTAGTCCACAGGGACTAGGGGATAATACGCAGTATTTT
few TRBJ1-2 - TRBV7-2 CASSPAGTAYGYTF TGTGCCAGCAGCCCCGCCGGGACTGCCTATGGCTACACCTTC
- TRBJ1-3 - TRBV4-1 CASSQVPTSGGNTIYF TGCGCCAGCAGCCAAGTCCCGACGTCGGGTGGAAACACCATATATTTT
- TRBJ2-3 - TRBV5-1 CASSYGGLDTQYF TGCGCCAGCAGCTACGGGGGACTAGATACGCAGTATTTT
- TRBJ1-4 - TRBV21-1 CASSRAGVDEKLFF TGTGCCAGCAGCCGAGCAGGGGTGGACGAAAAACTGTTTTTT
- TRBJ1-2 - TRBV30 CAWSVGGEGYGYTF TGTGCCTGGAGTGTAGGAGGGGAGGGCTATGGCTACACCTTC
- TRBJ2-5 TRBD2 TRBV28 CASNPSGGFQETQYF TGTGCCAGCAACCCTAGCGGGGGGTTTCAAGAGACCCAGTACTTC
- TRBJ2-7 - TRBV19 CASSISGDSSYEQYF TGTGCCAGTAGTATCTCCGGGGATAGCTCCTACGAGCAGTACTTC
- TRBJ2-7 - TRBV4-3 CASSQDWARGEQYF TGCGCCAGCAGCCAAGACTGGGCCCGGGGGGAGCAGTACTTC
- TRBJ2-3 - TRBV5-1 CASSQDRDTLYF TGCGCCAGCAGCCAGGACAGAGATACTCTGTATTTT
- TRBJ1-2 - TRBV9 CASSVAPEEPINYGYTF TGTGCCAGCAGCGTAGCCCCTGAGGAGCCCATTAACTATGGCTACACCTTC
- TRBJ1-1 - TRBV5-1 CASSLGADEAFF TGCGCCAGCAGCTTGGGGGCCGATGAAGCTTTCTTT
- TRBJ1-1 TRBD1 TRBV5-1 CASSFMTGTEAFF TGCGCCAGCAGCTTTATGACAGGGACTGAAGCTTTCTTT
few TRBJ1-1 - TRBV7-9 CASSSGTTTEAFF TGTGCCAGCAGCTCCGGGACAACCACTGAAGCTTTCTTT
- TRBJ1-2 - TRBV13 CASSRSIAGYTF TGTGCCAGCAGCCGGTCGATTGCGGGCTACACCTTC
- TRBJ1-3 - TRBV4-3 CASSQDRSGGASGNTIYF TGCGCCAGCAGCCAAGATCGATCGGGGGGGGCCTCTGGAAACACCATATATTTT
- TRBJ1-2 - TRBV4-3 CASSQDPQNYGYTF TGCGCCAGCAGCCAAGATCCGCAGAACTATGGCTACACCTTC
- TRBJ2-2 TRBD1 TRBV5-4 CASSLRDRESGELFF TGTGCCAGCAGCTTGCGAGACAGGGAGTCCGGGGAGCTGTTTTTT
- TRBJ2-5 TRBD2 TRBV30 CAWSQRGGLRETQYF TGTGCCTGGAGCCAGCGGGGGGGCTTGCGGGAGACCCAGTACTTC
- TRBJ1-1 - TRBV10-3 CASQTGENTEAFF TGTGCCAGCCAGACAGGCGAGAACACTGAAGCTTTCTTT
- TRBJ2-1 - TRBV5-1 CASSLQGREQFF TGCGCCAGCAGCTTACAGGGTCGTGAGCAGTTCTTC
- TRBJ2-7 TRBD1 TRBV6-6 CASSLQQGAGEQYF TGTGCCAGCAGTTTACAACAGGGGGCGGGCGAGCAGTACTTC
- TRBJ1-5 - TRBV5-3 CARSDTESGANSNQPQHF TGTGCCAGAAGCGATACCGAATCAGGGGCCAATAGCAATCAGCCCCAGCATTTT
- TRBJ1-6 TRBD1 TRBV11-2 CASSRNRGSVGYNSPLHF TGTGCCAGCAGCCGCAACAGGGGTAGCGTCGGATATAATTCACCCCTCCACTTT
- TRBJ2-2 - TRBV19 CATTSSKNTGELFF TGTGCCACTACTAGCAGCAAGAACACCGGGGAGCTGTTTTTT
few TRBJ1-1 - TRBV6-1 CASSVLFGDTEAFF TGTGCCAGCAGTGTTCTATTCGGAGACACTGAAGCTTTCTTT
- TRBJ1-6 - TRBV4-1 CASSLTGDRGNSPLHF TGCGCCAGCAGCCTAACGGGGGATCGGGGGAATTCACCCCTCCACTTT
- TRBJ2-6 - TRBV2 CASSAARHSGANVLTF TGTGCCAGCAGTGCCGCCAGGCACTCTGGGGCCAACGTCCTGACTTTC
- TRBJ2-3 - TRBV5-1 CASSFPGGTDTQYF TGCGCCAGCAGCTTCCCGGGGGGCACAGATACGCAGTATTTT
once TRBJ2-5 TRBD2 TRBV18 CASSLGLAGSETQYF TGTGCCAGCTCACTCGGACTAGCGGGGAGTGAGACCCAGTACTTC
few TRBJ2-7 - TRBV7-2 CASSLPGSYEQYF TGTGCCAGCAGCCTGCCCGGGTCCTACGAGCAGTACTTC
- TRBJ1-2 - TRBV28 CARSSGGYYGYTF TGTGCCAGATCTTCCGGGGGGTACTATGGCTACACCTTC
- TRBJ1-2 - TRBV28 CASKADYGYTF TGTGCCAGCAAGGCGGACTATGGCTACACCTTC
- TRBJ1-2 - TRBV5-1 CASSLQPAGLDNYGYTF TGCGCCAGCAGCTTACAACCTGCAGGGTTGGATAACTATGGCTACACCTTC